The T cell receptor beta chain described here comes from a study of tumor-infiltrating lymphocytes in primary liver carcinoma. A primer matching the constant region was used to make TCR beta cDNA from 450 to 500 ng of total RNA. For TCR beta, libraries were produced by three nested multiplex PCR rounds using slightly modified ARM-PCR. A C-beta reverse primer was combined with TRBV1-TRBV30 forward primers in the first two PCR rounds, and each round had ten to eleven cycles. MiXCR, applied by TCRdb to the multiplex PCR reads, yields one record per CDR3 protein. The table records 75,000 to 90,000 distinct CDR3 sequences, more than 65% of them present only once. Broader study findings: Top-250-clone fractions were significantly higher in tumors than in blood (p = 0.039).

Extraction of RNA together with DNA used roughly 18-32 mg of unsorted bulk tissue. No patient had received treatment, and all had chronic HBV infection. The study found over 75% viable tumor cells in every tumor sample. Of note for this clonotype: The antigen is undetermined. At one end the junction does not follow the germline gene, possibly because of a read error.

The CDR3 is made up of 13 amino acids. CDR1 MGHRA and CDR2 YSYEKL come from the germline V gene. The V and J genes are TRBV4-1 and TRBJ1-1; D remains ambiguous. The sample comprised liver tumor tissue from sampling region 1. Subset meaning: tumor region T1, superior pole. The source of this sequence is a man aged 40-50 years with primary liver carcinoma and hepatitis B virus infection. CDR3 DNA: TGCGCCAGCAACCTTGCGGTGAACACTGAAGTTTTCTTT. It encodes CASNLAVNTEVFF.